A selection of T cell receptor beta chains follows, all from one sample in a study of type 1 regulatory T cells. These receptors lack a known antigen. TCRdb ran MiXCR on the reads and lists one entry per CDR3 protein. The table shows 70,000 or so distinct CDR3 sequences, with less than 25% occurring only once. Specimen: cultured type 1 regulatory T (Tr1) cells, either the whole culture or a sorted fraction (not recorded which). Every receptor here comes from a human donor in good health. Both conserved end residues are part of each CDR3. The order of the fields is D gene, V gene, J gene, CDR3 protein. A D gene is named only where the DNA matches it firmly.

D gene: TRBD2; V gene: TRBV2; J gene: TRBJ2-2; CDR3 protein: CASRPSGAYTGELFF
D gene: -; V gene: TRBV7-2; J gene: TRBJ2-7; CDR3 protein: CASSLQEGAYEQYF
D gene: -; V gene: TRBV5-1; J gene: TRBJ2-4; CDR3 protein: CASSLSPDRAIQYF
D gene: -; V gene: TRBV5-1; J gene: TRBJ2-1; CDR3 protein: CASSLEGGRTEGFF
D gene: -; V gene: TRBV2; J gene: TRBJ1-4; CDR3 protein: CASNLLTGGFEKLFF
D gene: -; V gene: TRBV15; J gene: TRBJ2-5; CDR3 protein: CATSRVDQETQYF
D gene: -; V gene: TRBV5-1; J gene: TRBJ2-5; CDR3 protein: CASSFIAGQVGTQYF
D gene: TRBD2; V gene: TRBV5-1; J gene: TRBJ2-1; CDR3 protein: CASSQLTSGPYNEQFF
D gene: -; V gene: TRBV19; J gene: TRBJ1-1; CDR3 protein: CASSISVSNTEAFF
D gene: TRBD2; V gene: TRBV7-3; J gene: TRBJ2-2; CDR3 protein: CASSPSGIRTGELFF
D gene: -; V gene: TRBV28; J gene: TRBJ2-7; CDR3 protein: CASSSGPYEQYF
D gene: -; V gene: TRBV25-1; J gene: TRBJ1-1; CDR3 protein: CASSPNQGVGSTEAFF
D gene: -; V gene: TRBV15; J gene: TRBJ1-2; CDR3 protein: CATSRDPGQGQGSGYGYTF
D gene: -; V gene: TRBV6-5; J gene: TRBJ1-3; CDR3 protein: CASNDRGNTIYF
D gene: TRBD2; V gene: TRBV20-1; J gene: TRBJ2-1; CDR3 protein: CSARPLSGRDNEQFF
D gene: -; V gene: TRBV4-2; J gene: TRBJ2-3; CDR3 protein: CASSRRQDRADTQYF
D gene: -; V gene: TRBV6-1; J gene: TRBJ2-2; CDR3 protein: CASSEGTYRRNTGELFF
D gene: -; V gene: TRBV29-1; J gene: TRBJ2-5; CDR3 protein: CSVERGAETQYF
D gene: -; V gene: TRBV5-5; J gene: TRBJ1-2; CDR3 protein: CASSFVNYGYTF
D gene: -; V gene: TRBV20-1; J gene: TRBJ1-5; CDR3 protein: CSGGDLSNQPQHF
D gene: TRBD2; V gene: TRBV5-1; J gene: TRBJ2-7; CDR3 protein: CASSLISGRIYEQYF
D gene: -; V gene: TRBV5-6; J gene: TRBJ2-7; CDR3 protein: CASSLRGWSSYEQYF
D gene: -; V gene: TRBV20-1; J gene: TRBJ1-1; CDR3 protein: CSARTGLMNTEAFF
D gene: -; V gene: TRBV3-1; J gene: TRBJ1-2; CDR3 protein: CASSQEVANYGYTF
D gene: TRBD1; V gene: TRBV20-1; J gene: TRBJ2-3; CDR3 protein: CSASPHRGRSTDTQYF
D gene: TRBD2; V gene: TRBV15; J gene: TRBJ2-3; CDR3 protein: CATSRNWGLETDTQYF
D gene: -; V gene: TRBV5-1; J gene: TRBJ2-2; CDR3 protein: CASTGILNTGELFF
D gene: -; V gene: TRBV7-2; J gene: TRBJ2-5; CDR3 protein: CASSHKETQYF
D gene: -; V gene: TRBV7-2; J gene: TRBJ2-1; CDR3 protein: CTSSTPGLQRNEQFF
D gene: -; V gene: TRBV7-2; J gene: TRBJ2-5; CDR3 protein: CASSLVSGAGGYGGETQYF
D gene: TRBD2; V gene: TRBV5-1; J gene: TRBJ2-1; CDR3 protein: CASRLTSGSLGEQFF
D gene: -; V gene: TRBV12-3/TRBV12-4; J gene: TRBJ2-7; CDR3 protein: CASSFNGQTYEQYF
D gene: TRBD2; V gene: TRBV5-1; J gene: TRBJ2-1; CDR3 protein: CASSITLGGAEQFF
D gene: -; V gene: TRBV30; J gene: TRBJ1-1; CDR3 protein: CAWQGGGTEAFF
D gene: -; V gene: TRBV5-1; J gene: TRBJ2-2; CDR3 protein: CASSLAVNTGELFF
D gene: -; V gene: TRBV7-9; J gene: TRBJ2-6; CDR3 protein: CASSLQLGGSGANVLTF
D gene: TRBD2; V gene: TRBV20-1; J gene: TRBJ2-3; CDR3 protein: CSALAGVVDTQYF
D gene: TRBD2; V gene: TRBV6-6; J gene: TRBJ2-3; CDR3 protein: CASSYSPPSGGTDTQYF
D gene: -; V gene: TRBV18; J gene: TRBJ2-7; CDR3 protein: CASSPQQNGNEQYF
D gene: TRBD2; V gene: TRBV12-3/TRBV12-4; J gene: TRBJ2-3; CDR3 protein: CASSIRGLAGVTDTQYF
D gene: TRBD2; V gene: TRBV20-1; J gene: TRBJ2-1; CDR3 protein: CSESRLAGVKNEQFF
D gene: -; V gene: TRBV20-1; J gene: TRBJ2-1; CDR3 protein: CSASVGPGYNEQFF
D gene: -; V gene: TRBV20-1; J gene: TRBJ2-7; CDR3 protein: CSARAGNYEQYF
D gene: -; V gene: TRBV5-1; J gene: TRBJ1-1; CDR3 protein: CATKRDMNTEAFF
D gene: -; V gene: TRBV12-3/TRBV12-4; J gene: TRBJ2-1; CDR3 protein: CASSLLLEGNEQFF
D gene: -; V gene: TRBV7-3; J gene: TRBJ2-7; CDR3 protein: CASSLAAKYEQYF
D gene: -; V gene: TRBV5-1; J gene: TRBJ1-2; CDR3 protein: CASRLVTGNYGYTF
D gene: -; V gene: TRBV5-1; J gene: TRBJ2-3; CDR3 protein: CASSLGRPIGDTQYF
D gene: TRBD2; V gene: TRBV7-2; J gene: TRBJ2-1; CDR3 protein: CASSTQAGVINNEQFF
D gene: -; V gene: TRBV19; J gene: TRBJ1-5; CDR3 protein: CASSNTGGSNQPQHF
D gene: -; V gene: TRBV15; J gene: TRBJ1-1; CDR3 protein: CATSRGVKDRDTEAFF
D gene: -; V gene: TRBV5-1; J gene: TRBJ2-1; CDR3 protein: CASSLGAGPYNEQFF
D gene: TRBD2; V gene: TRBV10-3; J gene: TRBJ2-7; CDR3 protein: CAISPGKAGAEQYF